This TCR beta chain appears in the sequencing data of a study of T cell responses to AZD1222 COVID-19 vaccine. Findings and caveats of the study: Once two AZD1222 doses were given, Spike-specific TCR breadth and depth went up. It should be noted that donors were predominantly white British and more often female, and clonal diversity was possibly underestimated.

Worth noting for this clone: Its target is not known.

Sequencing was performed with immunoSEQ multiplex PCR; in TCRdb, only in-frame clones are kept and a portion is missing. The repertoire holds 75,000 to 100,000 clones, with about 85% as singletons. J was trimmed by 4 bases and V by 6 bases; bases with no gene match: 7. The CDR3 spans 14 residues. CDR1 and CDR2 (germline): MDHEN, SYDVKM. The chain carries TRBV28 and TRBJ2-7; 9 bases align to TRBD1. The clonotype was recovered from an adult in good health. Sequences were derived from peripheral blood, sampled on day 0 of AZD1222 vaccination. CDR3 residues: CASSSGTGIYEQYF. Written as DNA, the CDR3 is TGTGCCAGCAGCTCCGGGACAGGGATTTACGAGCAGTACTTC. Based on the CDR3 plus reference TRBV28 and TRBJ2-7, the full variable domain is DVKVTQSSRYLVKRTGEKVFLECVQDMDHENMFWYRQDPGLGLRLIYFSYDVKMKEKGDIPEGYSVSREKKERFSLILESASTNQTSMYLCASSSGTGIYEQYFGPGTRLTVT.